These 10 T cell receptor beta chains came from one sample sequenced in a study of siplizumab effects on memory and regulatory T cells. Method: immunoSEQ multiplex PCR; TCRdb's copy keeps in-frame clones and lacks some. The data hold around 72,000 clones, with more than 80% observed a single time. The sequenced sample consisted of CD8+ T cells sorted from blood. The source is a human donor in good health.

This clone was recorded only once. The chain uses TRBV30 and TRBJ2-7; a weak D match, TRBD1 (6 bases). Germline CDR1 GTSNPN, CDR2 SVGIG (reference sequence). The CDR3 length is 12 residues. CDR3 in DNA: TGTGCTCAAGACAGGATTTCTATCGAGCAGTACTTC. This sequence encodes CAQDRISIEQYF.

V is TRBV19 and J is TRBJ2-3; TRBD1 might be the D (5 bases). CDR3 length equals 14 residues. Trimming shortened V by 5 bases and J by 0 bases, and 9 bases separated the two germline ends. From germline, CDR1 is LNHDA and CDR2 SQIVND (reference sequence). Written as DNA, the CDR3 is TGTGCCAGTAGTTGGACATTGAGCACAGATACGCAGTATTTT. Amino acid sequence: CASSWTLSTDTQYF.

The chain carries TRBV7-9 and TRBJ2-7; 10 nucleotides agree with TRBD1. J was trimmed by 2 bases and V by 2 bases; bases with no gene match: 9. The germline V gene encodes CDR1 SEHNR and CDR2 FQNEAQ (reference sequence). CDR3 length: 17 amino acids. CDR3 in amino acids: CASSLTGTGAFPYEQYF. CDR3 DNA sequence: TGTGCCAGCAGCTTAACCGGGACAGGGGCCTTCCCCTACGAGCAGTACTTC.

The chain links TRBV6-1 to TRBJ2-1; D gene uncertain. V lost 9 bases and J lost 0, with 15 bases in between. The CDR3 totals 15 residues. The V gene's germline CDR1 is MNHNS and CDR2 SASEGT. The CDR3 coding sequence is TGTGCCAGTTGTTTAACCAAATTCTCCTACAATGAGCAGTTCTTC. This translates into CASCLTKFSYNEQFF.

CDR3 sequence: CASSSYETQYF. CDR3 DNA sequence: TGTGCCAGCTCTTCTTACGAGACCCAGTACTTC. V and J are TRBV27 and TRBJ2-5; D gene uncertain. V was shortened by 8 bases and J by 5 bases, with 9 bases between the two germline ends. The V gene's germline CDR1 is MNHEY and CDR2 SMNVEV (reference sequence). The CDR3 consists of 11 residues.

V usage is TRBV5-1 and J usage is TRBJ2-5; TRBD2 agrees at 8 bases. The germline CDR1 and CDR2 sequences are SGHRS and YFSETQ. CDR3 length equals 13 residues. Germline trimming cut 9 bases from V and 1 base from J; bases unmatched to any gene: 5. The CDR3 sequence: CATTSGLQETQYF. The CDR3 DNA reads TGCGCCACCACTAGCGGACTCCAAGAGACCCAGTACTTC.

This chain links TRBV4-1 with TRBJ2-3; no reliable D call. Germline loops: CDR1 MGHRA, CDR2 YSYEKL. With 6 bases removed from V and 8 bases from J, the gap between germline ends came to 9 bases. This CDR3 contains 11 residues. CDR3 DNA: TGCGCCAGCAGGGAAGGAACTACGCAGTATTTT. It yields the protein CASREGTTQYF.

The chain couples TRBV12-5 to TRBJ2-7; no reliable D call. The CDR3 covers 16 residues. Trimming stripped 2 bases from V and 2 bases from J, with 16 bases between. Germline V lookup: CDR1 LGHNT, CDR2 FRNRAP. In DNA, the CDR3 is TGTGCTAGTGGTTTGCGACATGCAGCGCCGACCTACGAGCAGTACTTC. Amino acid sequence: CASGLRHAAPTYEQYF.

V is TRBV5-1 and J is TRBJ2-7; no clear D gene. V lost 1 base to trimming and J lost 2 bases, with 7 bases between them. The V gene's germline CDR1 is SGHRS and CDR2 YFSETQ. This CDR3 region has 13 residues. The chain's CDR3 is CASSLSGAYEQYF. In DNA form, the CDR3 reads TGCGCCAGCAGCTTGAGTGGGGCCTACGAGCAGTACTTC.

The V gene is TRBV30, the J gene TRBJ2-5, with 8 bases fitting TRBD1. Germline V gene lookup returns CDR1 GTSNPN and CDR2 SVGIG (reference sequence). With V trimmed by 2 bases and J by 4 bases, 3 bases remained unmatched. There are 13 residues in the CDR3. CDR3 coding DNA: TGTGCCTGGAGTTGGACAGGGCGAGAGACCCAGTACTTC. It codes for CAWSWTGRETQYF. Together with reference TRBV30 and TRBJ2-5, the CDR3 gives the full variable domain: SQTIHQWPATLVQPVGSPLSLECTVEGTSNPNLYWYRQAAGRGLQLLFYSVGIGQISSEVPQNLSASRPQDRQFILSSKKLLLSDSGFYLCAWSWTGRETQYFGPGTRLLVL.